These 20 T cell receptor beta chains were sequenced from one sample in a study of T cell repertoires in cytomegalovirus infection. TCRdb fed the reads into MiXCR, producing one record per CDR3 protein. The sample holds 490,000 or so distinct CDR3 sequences, around 10% seen once. The specimen was PBMCs. Receptor source: a human donor in good health (CMV status not recorded). Some clones in this sample may be carry-over from other donors' samples.

The table lists this clonotype with many counts. J is TRBJ2-1 and V is TRBV11-1; 14 bases line up with TRBD2. There are 17 residues in the CDR3. V trimming: 3 bases; J trimming: 8 bases; junction bases outside the gene matches: 9. Germline CDR1 reads SGHAT; CDR2 reads FQDESV (reference sequence). The CDR3 DNA sequence: TGTGCCAGCAGCTTGTCCCAGACTAGCGGGGGGGATGATGAGCAGTTCTTC. As protein: CASSLSQTSGGDDEQFF.

This clonotype turned up a few times. The CDR3 nucleotides are TGCAGCGTTGAAACAGGGAGGACCTACAATGAGCAGTTCTTC. Its protein is CSVETGRTYNEQFF. The V gene is TRBV29-1, the J gene TRBJ2-1; possibly TRBD1 or TRBD2 for D (6 bases each). The CDR3 contains 14 residues. Looked up from germline, CDR1 is SQVTM and CDR2 is ANQGSEA. Between the trimmed V and J ends, which lost 2 bases and 2 bases, there was a span of 10 bases.

This clonotype was observed at least ten times. The rearrangement uses TRBV29-1 and TRBJ2-7; possibly TRBD1 for D (6 bases). V was clipped by 4 bases and J by 1 base, with 11 bases between them. Germline V lookup: CDR1 SQVTM, CDR2 ANQGSEA. This CDR3 comprises 13 residues. CDR3 loop: CSVVQGISYEQYF. The CDR3 DNA reads as TGCAGCGTTGTGCAGGGGATATCCTACGAGCAGTACTTC.

This clonotype was detected a few times. The V call is TRBV10-3, the J call TRBJ2-1; D unclear. Germline assignment: CDR1 ENHRY and CDR2 SYGVKD. The CDR3 contains 13 residues. Trimming removed 11 bases at V and 0 bases at J, with 11 bases between. The CDR3, as DNA: TGTGCCCCCTCTTTTAGCTCCTACAATGAGCAGTTCTTC. It codes for CAPSFSSYNEQFF.

The chain employs TRBV29-1 and TRBJ2-3, with TRBD1 matching 8 bases. The V and J ends lost 7 bases and 0 bases, in that order; junction bases with no gene match: 6. CDR1 SQVTM and CDR2 ANQGSEA come from the germline V gene. This CDR3 contains 14 residues. CDR3 amino acids: CSGRTGTSTDTQYF. The CDR3 coding sequence is TGCAGCGGCCGGACAGGGACTAGCACAGATACGCAGTATTTT.

There are many counts of this clonotype. The chain recombines TRBV11-3 with TRBJ2-3; D is unclear. CDR1 and CDR2 (germline): SGHNT, YENEEA. V lost 5 bases, J lost 5 bases, and 11 bases lay in between. This CDR3 has 13 residues. CDR3: CASSARFGDTQYF. In DNA, the CDR3 is TGTGCCAGCAGCGCTCGGTTCGGAGATACGCAGTATTTT.

The chain combines TRBV3-1 with TRBJ1-1; the D is unclear. Germline values: CDR1 LGHDT, CDR2 YNNKEL (reference sequence). V lost 2 bases and J 8 bases, leaving 9 bases between the germline ends. This CDR3 contains 12 residues. The CDR3 DNA reads TGTGCCAGCAGCCAAAACCGCCTGGAAGCTTTCTTT. Translated: CASSQNRLEAFF.

This clonotype was counted at least ten times. This chain uses TRBV19 with TRBJ2-6, with 7 positions matching TRBD1. The CDR3 contains 18 residues. CDR1 LNHDA and CDR2 SQIVND come from the germline V gene (reference sequence). V was clipped by 5 bases and J by 0 bases; unmatched bases: 10. CDR3 protein: CASSLPQGSSSGANVLTF. CDR3 DNA: TGTGCCAGTAGTCTACCACAGGGGTCGAGCTCTGGGGCCAACGTCCTGACTTTC.

The rearrangement joins TRBV7-3 to TRBJ2-3; the D gene is possibly TRBD1 (6 bases). V was clipped by 0 bases and J by 12 bases, with 16 bases between them. From germline, CDR1 is SGHTA and CDR2 FQGTGA. The CDR3 has 14 amino acids. CDR3 coding DNA: TGTGCCAGCAGCTTAACGTTCGGCACAGGGAGTCAGTATTTT. Translating gives CASSLTFGTGSQYF.

This clonotype was seen many times. The chain employs TRBV12-3 or TRBV12-4 and TRBJ1-6; the D gene is possibly TRBD1 (5 bases). The CDR3 runs to 14 residues. V lost 6 bases and J lost 10, with 16 bases in between. In nucleotides, the CDR3 is TGTGCCAGCAGCCCTAGGGGCGGGTACTCACCCCTCCACTTT. This gives the protein CASSPRGGYSPLHF.

Ten or more counts support this clonotype. The J gene is TRBJ2-7, the V gene TRBV11-1, with 12 bases fitting TRBD2. The germline gives CDR1 SGHAT, CDR2 FQDESV (reference sequence). The V and J ends lost 5 bases and 0 bases, in that order; junction bases with no gene match: 14. The CDR3 runs 19 residues. The CDR3: CASSEGLAGYLDLSYEQYF. CDR3 DNA sequence: TGTGCCAGCAGCGAGGGACTAGCGGGTTACCTTGACCTCTCCTACGAGCAGTACTTC.

The chain has TRBV5-5 and TRBJ2-7; D is unresolved. Per germline, CDR1 SGHKS and CDR2 YYEKEE (reference sequence). The CDR3 totals 12 residues. Trimming cost V 4 bases and J 4 bases, with 9 bases left between them. The CDR3 is CASSGVDYEQYF. The CDR3 nucleotides read TGTGCCAGCAGCGGGGTGGATTACGAGCAGTACTTC.

This clonotype was seen more than once but under ten times. J is TRBJ2-6 and V is TRBV3-1; TRBD1 might be the D (5 bases). V was clipped by 2 bases and J by 1 base, with 9 bases between them. Germline V lookup: CDR1 LGHDT, CDR2 YNNKEL (reference sequence). The CDR3 runs 16 residues. This chain's CDR3 is CASSQMSGSGANVLTF. CDR3 bases: TGTGCCAGCAGCCAAATGTCAGGGTCTGGGGCCAACGTCCTGACTTTC.

This clonotype was seen at least ten times. The genes are TRBV12-3 or TRBV12-4 and TRBJ2-1, with no clear D. This CDR3 spans 12 amino acids. V dropped 5 bases and J dropped 7 bases, with 9 bases sitting between them. This CDR3 reads CASSLYLNEQFF. As DNA, the CDR3 is TGTGCCAGCAGTCTATACTTAAATGAGCAGTTCTTC.

This clonotype was found many times. V usage is TRBV6-1 and J usage is TRBJ2-3; 8 bases line up with TRBD2. J was trimmed by 1 base and V by 5 bases; bases with no gene match: 8. Per germline, CDR1 MNHNS and CDR2 SASEGT. The CDR3 is 16 residues long. DNA of the CDR3: TGTGCCAGCAGTATCGGGGGGGCCCAGGGCACAGATACGCAGTATTTT. It translates to CASSIGGAQGTDTQYF.

The chain is built from TRBV29-1 and TRBJ1-1, with D unclear. Trimming removed 0 bases at V and 0 bases at J, with 11 bases between. The CDR3 totals 15 residues. The germline gives CDR1 SQVTM, CDR2 ANQGSEA. CDR3 sequence (DNA): TGCAGCGTTGAAGATGCACAGAGACTGAACACTGAAGCTTTCTTT. Translation: CSVEDAQRLNTEAFF.

There are a few counts of this clonotype. Here the CDR3 reads CASQGSRSSYNEQFF. DNA for the CDR3: TGTGCCAGTCAGGGATCCCGGAGCTCCTACAATGAGCAGTTCTTC. The chain has TRBV19 and TRBJ2-1, with D tentatively TRBD1 (5 bases). The CDR3 is made up of 15 amino acids. Between the trimmed V and J ends, which lost 8 bases and 0 bases, there was a span of 14 bases. Germline V gene sequence: CDR1 LNHDA, CDR2 SQIVND (reference sequence).

This clonotype was seen repeatedly, ten times or more. The chain recombines TRBV28 with TRBJ1-5; D is undetermined. Trimming took 2 bases from V and 0 from J, leaving 11 bases between them. In germline, CDR1 is MDHEN, CDR2 SYDVKM. This CDR3 spans 16 amino acids. This CDR3 is CASSLKNYYSNQPQHF. The CDR3 DNA reads as TGTGCCAGCAGTTTAAAGAATTACTATAGCAATCAGCCCCAGCATTTT. The complete variable domain, with remaining parts taken from reference TRBV28 and TRBJ1-5, reads DVKVTQSSRYLVKRTGEKVFLECVQDMDHENMFWYRQDPGLGLRLIYFSYDVKMKEKGDIPEGYSVSREKKERFSLILESASTNQTSMYLCASSLKNYYSNQPQHFGDGTRLSIL.

This clonotype was detected many times. V gene TRBV19 combines with J gene TRBJ1-1; TRBD1 agrees at 9 bases. The CDR3 is made up of 16 amino acids. Trimming at V came to 7 bases and at J to 10 bases, leaving 19 bases not matched to a gene. Per germline, CDR1 LNHDA and CDR2 SQIVND (reference sequence). The CDR3 nucleotides read TGTGCCAGTACCATCCTTTGGGCTGGACAGGGGAAGGGAGCTTTCTTT. Encoded protein: CASTILWAGQGKGAFF.

The chain combines TRBV5-4 with TRBJ1-4, with 8 bases identical to TRBD1. Trimming took 4 bases from V and 5 from J; bases not matched to a gene: 7. Germline assignment: CDR1 SGHNT and CDR2 YYREEE (reference sequence). The CDR3 is made up of 15 amino acids. The CDR3 here is CASSIGQGGNEKLFF. In nucleotides, the CDR3 is TGTGCCAGCAGCATAGGACAGGGTGGAAATGAAAAACTGTTTTTT.